The 13 T cell receptor beta chains presented below share a single source sample, sequenced in a study of T cell repertoires in cytomegalovirus infection. The antigens of these receptors remain unknown. Using its own MiXCR run on the reads, TCRdb lists one record per CDR3 protein. The profile shows some 500,000 distinct CDR3 sequences, around two fifths of them singletons. The sample here was cultured PBMCs, taken from culture after CMV antigen stimulation. The receptors shown here come from a human donor in good health (CMV status not recorded). Some clones in this sample may be carry-over from other donors' samples.

This CDR3 reads CASSSSPGIGDEQYF. The CDR3 coding sequence is TGTGCCAGCAGCTCAAGCCCCGGTATCGGGGACGAGCAGTACTTC. This chain joins TRBV5-4 and TRBJ2-7; the D gene is possibly TRBD2 (5 bases). Germline loops: CDR1 SGHNT, CDR2 YYREEE (reference sequence). This CDR3 contains 15 residues. V lost 3 bases to trimming and J lost 5 bases, with 18 bases between them.

This clonotype was seen many times. The chain joins TRBV7-2 to TRBJ1-2, with a weak D call TRBD1 (6 bases). This CDR3 has 12 amino acids. Trimming shortened V by 5 bases and J by 8 bases, and 12 bases separated the two germline ends. Germline V lookup: CDR1 SGHTA, CDR2 FQGNSA. In DNA, the CDR3 is TGTGCCAGCAGCGCGTACAGGGACGGCTACACCTTC. This translates into CASSAYRDGYTF.

This clonotype was detected a few times. The V and J genes are TRBV12-3 or TRBV12-4 and TRBJ2-6; D remains ambiguous. The CDR3 contains 14 residues. Trimming removed 4 bases at V and 4 bases at J, with 8 bases between. The CDR3 DNA reads TGTGCCAGCAGTTCCGCGGCAGGGGCCAACGTCCTGACTTTC. Translation gives CASSSAAGANVLTF.

In its sample, this clonotype was seen a few times. The CDR3, as DNA: TGTGCCAGCAGCTTGGTCGACCCGGGACTAGAACTAGATACGCAGTATTTT. It specifies CASSLVDPGLELDTQYF. This chain uses TRBV7-9 with TRBJ2-3, with TRBD2 matching 8 bases. The CDR3 contains 17 residues. Germline V gene sequence: CDR1 SEHNR, CDR2 FQNEAQ (reference sequence). V was clipped by 3 bases and J by 5 bases; unmatched bases: 13.

The chain links TRBV20-1 to TRBJ1-1; D not certain. Germline V gives CDR1 DFQATT, CDR2 SNEGSKA (reference sequence). The CDR3 sequence is 15 residues long. Trimming stripped 5 bases from V and 0 bases from J, with 16 bases between. The CDR3 DNA sequence: TGCAGTGCTCCGGTCCCAAAGGTCATGAACACTGAAGCTTTCTTT. This gives the protein CSAPVPKVMNTEAFF.

The CDR3 region has the DNA TGTGCCAGCAGTTACTCCGAGGGGACCTACACAGATACGCAGTATTTT. This translates into CASSYSEGTYTDTQYF. J is TRBJ2-3 and V is TRBV6-2 or TRBV6-3; the D call may be TRBD1 or TRBD2 (5 bases each). Trimming took 0 bases from V and 2 from J, leaving 12 bases between them. Germline loops: CDR1 MNHEY, CDR2 SVGEGT. CDR3 length equals 16 residues.

This chain uses TRBV12-3 or TRBV12-4 with TRBJ2-1; unclear D gene. CDR3 length: 14 residues. Trimming left V 3 bases short and J 0 bases short, with 6 bases between. The CDR3 spells CASSFGFSYNEQFF. The CDR3 DNA reads TGTGCCAGCAGTTTTGGTTTCTCCTACAATGAGCAGTTCTTC.

In this sample, this clonotype turned up once. The V call is TRBV20-1, the J call TRBJ1-6; no definite D call. Germline loops: CDR1 DFQATT, CDR2 SNEGSKA (reference sequence). There are 17 residues in the CDR3. V was trimmed by 4 bases and J by 0 bases, leaving 16 bases between them. The CDR3 nucleotides read TGCAGTGCTACCACACCTCTTGGCAGCTCCTATAATTCACCCCTCCACTTT. Its translation is CSATTPLGSSYNSPLHF.

The sample holds a few counts of this clonotype. The chain carries TRBV7-2 and TRBJ2-3; 12 bases are a match to TRBD2. The CDR3 totals 15 residues. Germline CDR1 reads SGHTA; CDR2 reads FQGNSA. With 5 bases clipped from V and 4 bases from J, the junction kept 4 bases outside the gene matches. The CDR3, as DNA: TGTGCCAGCAGCCCTAGCGGGGGGGCCGCAGATACGCAGTATTTT. Protein sequence: CASSPSGGAADTQYF.

V and J are TRBV7-9 and TRBJ2-2; no reliable D call. V lost 5 bases and J lost 0, with 10 bases in between. The CDR3 extends over 15 amino acids. The germline gives CDR1 SEHNR, CDR2 FQNEAQ (reference sequence). CDR3 in amino acids: CASSPEVSNTGELFF. The CDR3 bases are TGTGCCAGCAGCCCCGAAGTCTCGAACACCGGGGAGCTGTTTTTT.

CDR3 coding DNA: TGTGCCAGCGGGGGAGGCAACACTGAAGCTTTCTTT. It codes for CASGGGNTEAFF. The gene calls are TRBV6-1 and TRBJ1-1; possible D gene TRBD1, 5 bases. The CDR3 runs to 12 residues. V shed 8 bases and J shed 2 bases, with 9 bases lying between them. Germline values: CDR1 MNHNS, CDR2 SASEGT.

The gene calls are TRBV27 and TRBJ2-5; TRBD2 aligns across 8 bases. CDR1 is MNHEY and CDR2 is SMNVEV in the germline V gene (reference sequence). The CDR3 is made up of 14 amino acids. The junction had 8 bases not matched to a gene; V was cut back by 7 bases and J by 4 bases. The CDR3 DNA sequence: TGTGCCAGCAAAGGGCTAGCGGGTGGAGAGACCCAGTACTTC. It translates to CASKGLAGGETQYF.

The V call is TRBV18, the J call TRBJ2-5; D remains unclear. Germline values: CDR1 KGHSH, CDR2 LQKENI. V lost 3 bases, J lost 3 bases, and 26 bases lay in between. This CDR3 contains 19 residues. The CDR3 nucleotides are TGTGCCAGCTCACCTCGGGCAGGCGTAGTTTCGGGCCTGGAAGAGACCCAGTACTTC. Its protein is CASSPRAGVVSGLEETQYF.